This T cell receptor beta chain was profiled in a study of spatial heterogeneity in lung cancer (dated by TCRdb to between 2018 and 2021). Regarding the research as a whole: More beta-chain than alpha-chain transcripts were consistently detected, likely reflecting higher beta-chain transcript abundance. In the raw uncorrected reads, each unique combination of TCR and UMI appeared more than ten times on average. TCR alpha and beta repertoires were quantitatively compared across multiple tumor regions, matched nontumor lung and blood in non-small cell lung cancer. The study linked features of the TCR repertoire to counts of nonsynonymous mutations, which were determined by whole-exome sequencing of tumor tissue. At surgery, over 200 tumor regions, approximately 64 matched nontumor lung samples and 56 PBMC samples were TCR-sequenced for both alpha and beta chains.

General findings and caveats noted by the study authors: Ubiquitous expanded tumor TCRs were found in blood more often at tumor resection than at routine follow-up. Confirming at a functional level the hypothesis that regional TCRs recognize regional mutations was considered to require additional single-cell paired TCR alpha and beta sequencing.

The CDR3, from cysteine to phenylalanine, totals 14 residues. Only CDR3 DNA remains: 42 bases, in frame from the first base. The germline V gene gives CDR1 as SGHTA and CDR2 as FQGTGA. Trimming removed 2 bases from V and 1 base from J, leaving 3 bases between the germline ends. The library came from 5' RACE. Sequencing was performed on a NextSeq 500. The TCR library protocol attached a unique molecular identifier to each TCR cDNA molecule to allow correction of PCR and sequencing errors. The authors' analysis ran thus. TCR identification, UMI-based error correction and CDR3 extraction were all carried out with Decombinator tools. Expanded TCRs were defined as those above a frequency of 2 per 1,000, corresponding to the top 1% of the tumor frequency distribution. Rényi diversity was computed with the R vegan package after subsampling each repertoire 100 times to 5,000 TCRs. CDR3 similarity networks were built from amino acid triplet string-kernel similarity, connecting CDR3s with pairwise similarity above 0.82. In-frame beta chains were kept once TCRdb had trimmed the public reads at Q25 with fastp and called clones with MiXCR. Duplicate CDR3 protein sequences are folded into a single record with the most common DNA and genes. The V and J calls were determined by TCRdb, not by the authors. The sample has about 15,000 distinct CDR3 sequences on record, 10% of them singletons. The leading ten clones occupy under 35% of the sample.

In regard to this clonotype: Its antigen target is currently unknown. Per-base quality was not reported, and no clone a single base away is much larger than it.

Sample time point, as interpreted from the label and publication: sample taken at primary tumor resection. Without any cell sorting, TCR sequencing was performed on whole RNA extracted either from tumor and nontumor lung tissue or from cryopreserved PBMC samples. Samples were obtained from about 75 patients with early-stage, untreated non-small cell lung cancer from the lung TRACERx cohort. Patients were selected for TCR sequencing only if sufficient RNA was available from at least two tumor regions. The receptor's source is a male donor with early-stage non-small cell lung cancer. Recombination linked TRBV7-3 to TRBJ2-6, with the D gene uncertain. The sample in question was PBMCs, obtained at surgery. DNA sequence: TGTGCCAGCAGCTTAGATTCTGGGGCCAACGTCCTGACTTTC. This encodes CASSLDSGANVLTF.